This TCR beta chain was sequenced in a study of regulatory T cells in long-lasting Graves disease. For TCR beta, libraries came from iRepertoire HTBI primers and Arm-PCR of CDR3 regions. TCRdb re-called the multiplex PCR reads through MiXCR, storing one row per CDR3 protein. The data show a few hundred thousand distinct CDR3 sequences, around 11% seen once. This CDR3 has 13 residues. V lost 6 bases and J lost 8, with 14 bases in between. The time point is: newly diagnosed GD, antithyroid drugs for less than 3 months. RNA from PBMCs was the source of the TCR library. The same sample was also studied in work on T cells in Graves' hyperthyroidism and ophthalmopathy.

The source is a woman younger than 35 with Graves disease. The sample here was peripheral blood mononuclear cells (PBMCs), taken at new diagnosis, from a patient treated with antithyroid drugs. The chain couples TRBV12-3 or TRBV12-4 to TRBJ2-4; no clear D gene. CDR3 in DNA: TGTGCCAGCAGCCCCCCCCGGGCGGACATTCAGTACTTC. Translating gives CASSPPRADIQYF.